The 24 T cell receptor beta chains below all came from one sample that was sequenced in a study of shared clonotypes between healthy human individuals. Sequencing used immunoSEQ multiplex PCR; TCRdb keeps in-frame clones, though not all of them. Of about 1.1 million clones in the sample, roughly 80% were seen once. Sequenced input: memory CD4+ T cells from PBMCs. Specified subset: CD45RA-negative fraction. Source of these receptors: a man younger than 30 in good health. Some clones in this sample may be carry-over from other donors' samples.

The chain recombines TRBV6-1 with TRBJ1-4; no definite D call. The CDR3 totals 14 residues. V dropped 2 bases and J dropped 7 bases, with 11 bases sitting between them. Germline loops: CDR1 MNHNS, CDR2 SASEGT. CDR3 amino acids: CASSEKPAVEKLFF. The DNA for the CDR3 is TGTGCCAGCAGTGAAAAACCCGCTGTTGAAAAACTGTTTTTT.

The chain carries TRBV18 and TRBJ1-2, with D unresolved. CDR3 size: 14 residues. V was shortened by 0 bases and J by 4 bases, with 9 bases between the two germline ends. Germline-derived CDR1 and CDR2 are KGHSH and LQKENI. The CDR3: CASSPPGGPYGYTF. The CDR3 nucleotides are TGTGCCAGCTCACCACCGGGAGGGCCCTATGGCTACACCTTC.

V and J are TRBV28 and TRBJ2-1; D ambiguous. The CDR3 has 12 residues. Trimming removed 6 bases from V and 3 bases from J, with 6 bases in between. Germline V gene sequence: CDR1 MDHEN, CDR2 SYDVKM. CDR3 protein: CASSTNYNEQFF. DNA for the CDR3: TGTGCCAGCAGCACAAACTACAATGAGCAGTTCTTC.

The gene calls are TRBV21-1 and TRBJ1-5; TRBD1, as called in the table, went unchecked against the DNA. TRBV21-1 is a known pseudogene. The CDR3 runs 14 residues. The CDR3 bases are TGTGCCAGCACCCTCAAACAGGGCCGCCAGCCCCAGCATTTT. It translates to CASTLKQGRQPQHF.

The sample holds many counts of this clone. The rearrangement joins TRBV9 to TRBJ1-1; no reliable D call. The V end lost 6 bases, the J end lost 3 bases, and 9 bases lay between the germline ends. This CDR3 comprises 12 residues. Germline lookup yields CDR1 SGDLS and CDR2 YYNGEE. The DNA of the CDR3 is TGTGCCAGCAAAGGGCTGGACACTGAAGCTTTCTTT. Protein: CASKGLDTEAFF. The variable domain in full, with the rest retrieved from reference TRBV9 and TRBJ1-1, is DSGVTQTPKHLITATGQRVTLRCSPRSGDLSVYWYQQSLDQGLQFLIQYYNGEERAKGNILERFSAQQFPDLHSELNLSSLELGDSALYFCASKGLDTEAFFGQGTRLTVV.

The chain employs TRBV6-5 and TRBJ2-2; 9 positions match TRBD2. Trimming took 2 bases from V and 7 from J; bases not matched to a gene: 8. CDR1 is MNHEY and CDR2 is SVGAGI in the germline V gene. The CDR3 spans 16 residues. This CDR3 is CASSYRLAGRGGELFF. CDR3 nucleotides: TGTGCCAGCAGTTACCGGCTAGCGGGGAGGGGCGGGGAGCTGTTTTTT.

This rearrangement joins TRBV18 to TRBJ2-1; possible D gene TRBD1, 5 bases. Looked up from germline, CDR1 is KGHSH and CDR2 is LQKENI. This CDR3 comprises 14 residues. V was clipped by 3 bases and J by 7 bases, with 13 bases between them. CDR3 amino acids: CASSPLPRVNEQFF. CDR3 DNA: TGTGCCAGCTCACCGTTACCCAGGGTAAATGAGCAGTTCTTC.

The chain combines TRBV7-9 with TRBJ1-1; D is unclear. The CDR3 is made up of 12 amino acids. Germline V gives CDR1 SEHNR, CDR2 FQNEAQ (reference sequence). Trimming shortened V by 6 bases and J by 4 bases, and 9 bases separated the two germline ends. As DNA, the CDR3 is TGTGCCAGCAGTAGGCTCCCCACTGAAGCTTTCTTT. It is translated as CASSRLPTEAFF.

The chain has TRBV9 and TRBJ1-3; 10 bases match TRBD1. The CDR3 consists of 15 residues. The germline CDR1 and CDR2 sequences are SGDLS and YYNGEE. With V trimmed by 4 bases and J by 4 bases, 5 bases remained unmatched. As DNA, the CDR3 is TGTGCCAGCAGCAAAGACAGGGGGCTCGGAAACACCATATATTTT. Protein: CASSKDRGLGNTIYF.

As regards this clone: In the same sample, other DNA sequences code for this CDR3. This rearrangement joins TRBV7-2 to TRBJ2-1; D unresolved. The CDR3 consists of 14 residues. Germline V gives CDR1 SGHTA, CDR2 FQGNSA. V was clipped by 2 bases and J by 2 bases, with 7 bases between them. In nucleotides, the CDR3 is TGTGCCAGCAGCTTATTACCGGCCTACAATGAGCAGTTCTTC. Its translation is CASSLLPAYNEQFF.

Here the CDR3 DNA reads TGCAGCGGGGACGGCACAGATACGCAGTATTTT. This gives the protein CSGDGTDTQYF. This chain connects TRBV20-1 to TRBJ2-3; D might be TRBD1 or TRBD2, each matching 5 bases. Germline CDR1 and CDR2: DFQATT and SNEGSKA (reference sequence). The CDR3 contains 11 residues.

The chain joins TRBV5-1 to TRBJ2-7, with TRBD2 matching 7 bases. The J segment lost 0 bases and the V segment lost 0 bases, leaving 15 bases of the junction unmatched. In germline, CDR1 is SGHRS, CDR2 YFSETQ. This CDR3 has 19 amino acids. The CDR3, as DNA: TGCGCCAGCAGCTTGGCCGGGCTAGCGGAGACGGATCTCTCCTACGAGCAGTACTTC. Translated, it gives CASSLAGLAETDLSYEQYF.

As concerns this clone: The same CDR3 can be traced to other DNA sequences in this sample. The genes are TRBV7-3 and TRBJ2-6; the D is unclear. V was cut by 0 bases and J by 4 bases, with 1 base left in between. The CDR3 contains 13 residues. CDR1 is SGHTA, CDR2 FQGTGA, per germline. The CDR3 region is CASSLTGANVLTF. Here the CDR3 DNA reads TGTGCCAGCAGCTTAACCGGGGCCAACGTCCTGACTTTC.

The J gene is TRBJ1-2, the V gene TRBV4-2, with D perhaps matching TRBD1 (6 bases). This CDR3 contains 13 residues. The germline V gene encodes CDR1 LGHNA and CDR2 YNFKEQ. Trimming shortened V by 6 bases and J by 3 bases, and 11 bases separated the two germline ends. CDR3 residues: CASSPDRYYGYTF. Here the CDR3 DNA reads TGTGCCAGCAGTCCAGACAGGTACTATGGCTACACCTTC.

J is TRBJ1-1 and V is TRBV30, with D possibly TRBD1 on 5 matching bases. The germline CDR1 and CDR2 sequences are GTSNPN and SVGIG (reference sequence). The CDR3 spans 15 residues. V lost 2 bases and J 0 bases, leaving 13 bases between the germline ends. This CDR3 is CAWSWGGNLNTEAFF. In DNA, the CDR3 is TGTGCCTGGAGTTGGGGGGGGAACCTGAACACTGAAGCTTTCTTT.

Remarks on this clone: Other nucleotide sequences in the sample specify the same CDR3. V gene TRBV19 combines with J gene TRBJ1-5, with D possibly TRBD1 on 5 matching bases. The CDR3 is 14 residues long. Germline CDR1 reads LNHDA; CDR2 reads SQIVND (reference sequence). The germline V and J ends were trimmed by 3 bases and 1 base, with 7 bases remaining between them. DNA for the CDR3: TGTGCCAGTAGTATTAGGGGAAGCAATCAGCCCCAGCATTTT. It encodes CASSIRGSNQPQHF.

This chain joins TRBV7-3 and TRBJ2-2; 9 nucleotides agree with TRBD2. The CDR3 sequence is 17 residues long. After removal of 5 bases from V and 6 bases from J, the junction contained 13 bases not matched to a gene. Germline V CDR1 and CDR2: SGHTA, FQGTGA. CDR3 coding DNA: TGTGCCAGCAGCCCAAGGTCCGGACTAGCGTTGCCCGGGGAGCTGTTTTTT. The encoded protein is CASSPRSGLALPGELFF.

The chain has TRBV2 and TRBJ1-5, with 7 bases lining up with TRBD1. The CDR3 contains 15 residues. The junction had 5 bases not matched to a gene; V was cut back by 6 bases and J by 0 bases. Germline CDR1 is SNHLY and CDR2 is FYNNEI. The CDR3 nucleotides are TGTGCCAGCAGCATCAGGGGGTTTAGCAATCAGCCCCAGCATTTT. Protein product: CASSIRGFSNQPQHF.

This sequence joins TRBV11-3 and TRBJ2-7; TRBD1 aligns across 9 bases. Looked up from germline, CDR1 is SGHNT and CDR2 is YENEEA. This CDR3 has 13 residues. The V and J ends lost 5 bases and 3 bases, in that order; junction bases with no gene match: 2. The DNA of the CDR3 is TGTGCCAGCAGCCGGGGACAGGGCTACGAGCAGTACTTC. It yields the protein CASSRGQGYEQYF.

As regards this clone: Other nucleotide sequences in the sample specify the same CDR3. The gene calls are TRBV18 and TRBJ1-1, with D maybe TRBD1 (5 bases). Germline CDR1 reads KGHSH; CDR2 reads LQKENI. The CDR3 spans 14 residues. Trimming stripped 6 bases from V and 5 bases from J, with 16 bases between. The CDR3 sequence is CASSRQGGFTEAFF. The CDR3 nucleotides read TGTGCCAGCTCCCGCCAGGGAGGTTTTACTGAAGCTTTCTTT.

This chain connects TRBV7-2 to TRBJ2-1, with 8 bases lining up with TRBD2. CDR1 and CDR2 from the germline V gene are SGHTA and FQGNSA. CDR3 length: 15 amino acids. The ends lost 5 bases at V and 5 bases at J; junction bases unmatched: 8. The CDR3 region is CASSSFGRAHNEQFF. The CDR3 DNA reads TGTGCCAGCAGCAGTTTCGGGAGGGCCCACAATGAGCAGTTCTTC.

This chain links TRBV28 with TRBJ2-3; 16 bases agree with TRBD2. CDR1 is MDHEN, CDR2 SYDVKM, per germline. This CDR3 has 17 amino acids. Trimming removed 9 bases from V and 3 bases from J; junction bases left unmatched: 9. The CDR3 sequence: CARQGTSGRARTDTQYF. Here the CDR3 DNA reads TGTGCCAGACAAGGGACTAGCGGGAGGGCCAGGACAGATACGCAGTATTTT.

This clone was seen a single time. In the same sample, other DNA sequences code for this CDR3. This sequence joins TRBV28 and TRBJ1-5; 7 bases fit TRBD1. The CDR3 extends over 13 amino acids. Unmatched junction bases numbered 6, after V lost 6 bases and J lost 7 bases. Per germline, CDR1 MDHEN and CDR2 SYDVKM. The CDR3: CASSSTGAQPQHF. DNA of the CDR3: TGTGCCAGCAGCTCCACAGGGGCCCAGCCCCAGCATTTT.

A few counts support this clone. J is TRBJ2-5 and V is TRBV7-7, with D maybe TRBD2 (6 bases). Germline values: CDR1 SSHAT, CDR2 FNYEAQ (reference sequence). This CDR3 is built from 13 residues. V was pared by 5 bases and J by 2 bases, with 9 bases between. CDR3 amino acids: CASSLGGQETQYF. The CDR3 DNA sequence: TGTGCCAGCAGCCTCGGGGGACAAGAGACCCAGTACTTC.